This is a list of T cell receptor beta chains from one sample in a study of blood T cell repertoires in COVID-19. This table comes from immunoSEQ multiplex PCR, and its TCRdb copy is limited to in-frame clones, with some not included. The table records 160,000 or so clones, roughly 85% of them present only once. The sample consisted of peripheral blood. These receptors came from a woman in her fifties or sixties with COVID-19, enrolled during active disease. Each CDR3 is given with its conserved first and last residue. Fields, in order: D gene, clone size, J gene, V gene, CDR3 DNA, CDR3 protein. D genes are given only for firm matches. Clone sizes are given selectively: once, few, many, or a class where the clone is expanded.

NA,NA,TRBJ1-1,TRBV7-9,TGTGCCAGCAGCGCCAGGGTATTGAACACTGAAGCTTTCTTT,CASSARVLNTEAFF
TRBD1,NA,TRBJ1-2,TRBV10-3,TGTGCCATCAGTGGGCCGGGACAGGCAAAAGGTGGCTACACCTTC,CAISGPGQAKGGYTF
TRBD2,NA,TRBJ2-2,TRBV5-6,TGTGCCAGCAGCTTGGTTGGAGCGGGGAGCACCGGGGAGCTGTTTTTT,CASSLVGAGSTGELFF
TRBD2,NA,TRBJ2-2,TRBV19,TGTGCCAGTACGACTAGCTCCGCCGGGGAGCTGTTTTTT,CASTTSSAGELFF
TRBD1,once,TRBJ1-1,TRBV3-1/TRBV3-2,TGTGCCAGCAGCCCAGGGGGCTTGGAGGTCGCTTTCTTT,CASSPGGLEVAFF
NA,NA,TRBJ1-4,TRBV6-1,TGTGCCAGCAGTGAATCTGGGGTTGGAGGTGAAAAACTGTTTTTT,CASSESGVGGEKLFF
NA,NA,TRBJ1-2,TRBV29-1,TGCAGCGTGTCTAGAGGACTCGCTGTAGGCTACACCTTC,CSVSRGLAVGYTF
TRBD2,NA,TRBJ2-7,TRBV27,TGTGCCAGCCTGGGGAGGACTAGCGAATCCTACGAGCAGTACTTC,CASLGRTSESYEQYF
TRBD2,once,TRBJ2-2,TRBV5-1,TGCGCCAGCAGCTTGTTCGGGGGAGGGTCGAACACCGGGGAGCTGTTTTTT,CASSLFGGGSNTGELFF
TRBD1,NA,TRBJ1-2,TRBV28,TGTGCCAGCAGTTTATATCGCTGGCGGGACAGGGGGTACTATGGCTACACCTTC,CASSLYRWRDRGYYGYTF
TRBD2,NA,TRBJ2-3,TRBV2,TGTGCCAGCAGTCCCCGGACTAGCGGGGATACGCAGTATTTT,CASSPRTSGDTQYF
TRBD1,NA,TRBJ2-3,TRBV7-2,TGTGCCAGCAGCCCGTGGGACAGGGATACGCAGTATTTT,CASSPWDRDTQYF
TRBD1,few,TRBJ1-5,TRBV28,TGTGCCAGCAGTTTGGACAGGGGGGGTCAGCCCCAGCATTTT,CASSLDRGGQPQHF